This paragraph covers one TCR beta chain sequence. The antigen is unknown. A multiplex PCR was run with 60 Vbeta primers and 13 Jbeta primers. TCRdb's table, derived via immunoSEQ multiplex PCR, lists solely in-frame clones and lacks some. This table has roughly 100,000 clones, about three fifths appearing once. The data stem from a study of cytomegalovirus exposure and HLA in healthy donors. Study context: A prior study identified 117 million unique TCR beta sequences from about 200 million T cells. Study results and caveats: Reported results showed that the classifier diagnosed cytomegalovirus status with high specificity and sensitivity. What was likely a sequencing artifact was a cluster of highly shared sequence variants. Prior analysis indicated that the majority of TCR beta V segments exhibited productivity approximately 87% or approximately 30% of the time.

The CDR3 loop spans 13 amino acids. V was clipped by 5 bases and J by 6 bases, with 11 bases between them. Germline lookup yields CDR1 MNHEY and CDR2 SMNVEV (reference sequence). The genes are TRBV27 and TRBJ2-1; the D is unclear. This TCR came from a human donor in good health. The sequencing sample was made of PBMCs. The CDR3 spells CASSPYSPNEQFF. The CDR3 DNA reads as TGTGCCAGCAGTCCCTACAGTCCCAATGAGCAGTTCTTC.